This T cell receptor beta chain is from a study of T cell responses to AZD1222 COVID-19 vaccine. Profiling relied on immunoSEQ multiplex PCR, and the TCRdb table lists in-frame clones only, not all of them. The table includes 88,000 or so clones, about nine tenths detected once. Regarding this clone: Its target is not known.

Findings and limits, study-wide: Every sample of the repertoires postdated the peak T cell response.

The sequence derives from an adult in good health. The material sequenced was peripheral blood, taken on day 0 of AZD1222 vaccination.

CDR3 coding DNA: TGTGCCAGCAGCCTTAACTATGGCTACACCTTC. Protein: CASSLNYGYTF. The V and J genes are TRBV9 and TRBJ1-2; D is unclear. The CDR3 sequence is 11 residues long. The germline V and J ends were trimmed by 4 bases and 1 base, with 2 bases remaining between them. CDR1 and CDR2 (germline): SGDLS, YYNGEE.